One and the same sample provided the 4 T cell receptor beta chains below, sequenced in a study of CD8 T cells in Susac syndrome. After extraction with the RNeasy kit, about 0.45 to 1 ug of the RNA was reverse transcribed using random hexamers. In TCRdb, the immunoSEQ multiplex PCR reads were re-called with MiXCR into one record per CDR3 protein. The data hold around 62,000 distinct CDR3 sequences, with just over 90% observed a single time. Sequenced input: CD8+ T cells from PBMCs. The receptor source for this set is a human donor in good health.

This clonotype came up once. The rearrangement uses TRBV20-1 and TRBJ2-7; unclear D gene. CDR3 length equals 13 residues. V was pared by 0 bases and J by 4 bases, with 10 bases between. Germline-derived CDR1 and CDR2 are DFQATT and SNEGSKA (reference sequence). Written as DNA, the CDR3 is TGCAGTGCTAGAGATATCAGTAGTTACGAGCAGTACTTC. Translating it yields CSARDISSYEQYF.

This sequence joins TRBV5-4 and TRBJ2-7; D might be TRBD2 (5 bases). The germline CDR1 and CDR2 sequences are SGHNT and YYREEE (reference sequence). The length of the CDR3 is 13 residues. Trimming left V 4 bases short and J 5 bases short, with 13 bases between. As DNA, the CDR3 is TGTGCCAGCAGCCCCGAATTGGAGGACGAGCAGTACTTC. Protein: CASSPELEDEQYF.

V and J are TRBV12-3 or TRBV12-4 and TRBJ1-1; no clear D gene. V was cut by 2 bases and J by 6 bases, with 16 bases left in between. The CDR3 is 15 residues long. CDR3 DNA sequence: TGTGCCAGCAGTTTACTCGGCAGGACCGGACCTGAAGCTTTCTTT. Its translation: CASSLLGRTGPEAFF.

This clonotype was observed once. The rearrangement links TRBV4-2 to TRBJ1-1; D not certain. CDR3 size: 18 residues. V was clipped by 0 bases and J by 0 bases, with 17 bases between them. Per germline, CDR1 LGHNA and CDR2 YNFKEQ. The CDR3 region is CASSQDRAAYFMNTEAFF. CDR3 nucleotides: TGTGCCAGCAGCCAAGATCGGGCAGCCTATTTCATGAACACTGAAGCTTTCTTT.